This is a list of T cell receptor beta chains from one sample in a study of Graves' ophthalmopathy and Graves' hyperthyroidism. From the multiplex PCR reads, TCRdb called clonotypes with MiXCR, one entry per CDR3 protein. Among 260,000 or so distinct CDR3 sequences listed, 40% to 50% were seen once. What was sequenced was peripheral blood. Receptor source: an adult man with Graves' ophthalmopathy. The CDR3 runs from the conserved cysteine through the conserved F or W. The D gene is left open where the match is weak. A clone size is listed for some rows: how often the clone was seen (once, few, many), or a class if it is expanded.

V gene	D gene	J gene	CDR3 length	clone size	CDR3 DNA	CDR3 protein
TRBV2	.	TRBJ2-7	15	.	TGTGCCAGCAGCCCGAAGGAGAGGGGCTCCTACGAGCAGTACTTC	CASSPKERGSYEQYF
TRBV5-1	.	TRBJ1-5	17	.	TGCGCCAGCAGCTTGGCGTCTGGAGGGGATAGCAATCAGCCCCAGCATTTT	CASSLASGGDSNQPQHF
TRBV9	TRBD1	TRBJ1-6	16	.	TGCGCCAGCAGCCTCACCCCCGGACAGGCAGGATCACCCCTCCACTTT	CASSLTPGQAGSPLHF
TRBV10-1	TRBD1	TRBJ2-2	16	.	TGCGCCAGCCCCCGGGACAGGGCCCCGAACACCGGGGAGCTGTTTTTT	CASPRDRAPNTGELFF
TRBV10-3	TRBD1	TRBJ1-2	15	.	TGTGCCAGCACTTTGGACAGGGGGCCTAACTATGGCTACACCTTC	CASTLDRGPNYGYTF
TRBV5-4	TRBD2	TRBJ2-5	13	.	TGTGCCAGCAGCCTGACTAGCGTAGAGACCCAGTACTTC	CASSLTSVETQYF
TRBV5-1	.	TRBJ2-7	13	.	TGCGCCAGCAGCTTGGGACGGAGAGGGGAGCAGTACTTC	CASSLGRRGEQYF
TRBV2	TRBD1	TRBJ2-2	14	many	TGTGCCACCAAAAGGACAGGGAACACCGGGGAGCTGTTTTTT	CATKRTGNTGELFF
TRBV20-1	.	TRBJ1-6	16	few	TGCAGTGCTAGATCGGGACGGGTAGGAAATAATTCACCCCTCCACTTT	CSARSGRVGNNSPLHF
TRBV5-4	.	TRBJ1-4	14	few	TGTGCCAGCAGCCGGGCGGGGGTAGGAGAAAAACTGTTTTTT	CASSRAGVGEKLFF
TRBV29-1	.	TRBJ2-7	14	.	TGCAGCGCCCTGGGGCACCAGGACTCCTACGAGCAGTACTTC	CSALGHQDSYEQYF
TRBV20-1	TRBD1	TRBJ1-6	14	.	TGCAGTGCTAGGACAGGGTCCTATAATTCACCCCTCCACTTT	CSARTGSYNSPLHF
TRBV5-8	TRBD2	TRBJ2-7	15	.	TGTGCCAGCAGCTTGAGAGCGGGAGGGCCCTACGAGCAGTACTTC	CASSLRAGGPYEQYF
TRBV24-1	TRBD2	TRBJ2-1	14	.	TGTGCCACCGCCAGTACTAGCGGGTACAATGAGCAGTTCTTC	CATASTSGYNEQFF
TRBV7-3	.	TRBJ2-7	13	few	TGTGCCAGCAGCTCCCCCGACAGTTACGAGCAGTACTTC	CASSSPDSYEQYF
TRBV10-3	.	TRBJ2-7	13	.	TGTGCCATCAGTCCGGGACCTCCCCTCGAGCAGTACTTC	CAISPGPPLEQYF
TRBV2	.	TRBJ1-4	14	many	TGTGCCAGCAGGGGCTGGACAGAAAAGGGGAAACTGTTTTTT	CASRGWTEKGKLFF
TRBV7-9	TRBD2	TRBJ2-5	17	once	TGTGCCAGCACCACCACTAGGGCAGGGACTAGCAGGGAGACCCAGTACTTC	CASTTTRAGTSRETQYF
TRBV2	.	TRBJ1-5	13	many	TGTGCCAGCAGTAGGAATAGCAATCAGCCCCAGCATTTT	CASSRNSNQPQHF
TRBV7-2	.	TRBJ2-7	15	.	TGTGCCAGCAGCTTAGAGGCAGGTCCTCGGAGGGAGCAGTACTTC	CASSLEAGPRREQYF
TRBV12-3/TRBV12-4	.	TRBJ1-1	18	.	TGTGCCAGCAGCCAAGATAGGAGAATAGAACGACCGAACACTGAAGCTTTCTTT	CASSQDRRIERPNTEAFF
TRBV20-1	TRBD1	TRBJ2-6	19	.	TGCAGCGCTAGTTCGTTGGGGGGACAGGGCCTGTCTGGGGCCAACGTCCTGACTTTC	CSASSLGGQGLSGANVLTF
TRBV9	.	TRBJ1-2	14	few	TGTGCCAGCAGCGTAGGGGGTAGCGACTATGGCTACACCTTC	CASSVGGSDYGYTF
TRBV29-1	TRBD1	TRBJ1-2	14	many	TGCAGCGTTGACGGACAGGGGGCTAACTATGGCTACACCTTC	CSVDGQGANYGYTF
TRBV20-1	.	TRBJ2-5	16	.	TGCAGTGCTAGTCCAAAGAAGGCTAGCCCTGGGGAGACCCAGTACTTC	CSASPKKASPGETQYF
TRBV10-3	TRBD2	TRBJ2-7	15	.	TGTGCCAGCAGCCCCACTAGCGGGGGGGCAAGCGAGCAGTACTTC	CASSPTSGGASEQYF
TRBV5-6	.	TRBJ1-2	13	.	TGTGCCAGCAGCTTAAGAGTAGGGGAAGGCTACACCTTC	CASSLRVGEGYTF
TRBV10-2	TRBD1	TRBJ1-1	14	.	TGCGCCAGCAGTGAGCAGGGGGGGAGGGCTGAAGCTTTCTTT	CASSEQGGRAEAFF
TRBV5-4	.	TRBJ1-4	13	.	TGTGCCAGCAGCAAAAGGAGTGATGAAAAACTGTTTTTT	CASSKRSDEKLFF
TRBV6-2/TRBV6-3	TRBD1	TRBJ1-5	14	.	TGTGCCAGCGGACCGGGACAGGTGAATCAGCCCCAGCATTTT	CASGPGQVNQPQHF
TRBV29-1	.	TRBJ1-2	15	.	TGCAGCGTTGAAAGGAGGCAGGCCAAGGACTATGGCTACACCTTC	CSVERRQAKDYGYTF
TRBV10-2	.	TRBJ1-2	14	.	TGTGCCACCGACTCCCGGGGGTTTAACTATGGCTACACCTTC	CATDSRGFNYGYTF
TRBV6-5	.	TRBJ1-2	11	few	TGTGCCAGCACCCGGGGGGATGGCTACACCTTC	CASTRGDGYTF
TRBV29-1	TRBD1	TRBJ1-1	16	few	TGCAGCGCTGGAAGTTCATTGGGACAGGGGGGACCTGAAGCTTTCTTT	CSAGSSLGQGGPEAFF
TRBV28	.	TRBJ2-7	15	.	TGTGCCAGCAGCCTTCCGGGACCCGGAGGAAGCGAGCAGTACTTC	CASSLPGPGGSEQYF
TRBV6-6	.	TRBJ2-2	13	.	TGTGCCAGCAGTCCCGTTAACACCGGGGAGCTGTTTTTT	CASSPVNTGELFF
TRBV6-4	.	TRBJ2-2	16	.	TGTGCCAGCAGTGACTCTTGGGGGCTGGACACCGGGGAGCTGTTTTTT	CASSDSWGLDTGELFF